This T cell receptor beta chain derives from a study of blood T cell repertoires in COVID-19. This table comes from immunoSEQ multiplex PCR, and its TCRdb copy is limited to in-frame clones, with some not included. The table lists just over 200,000 clones, 60% to 85% of them singletons, with 4.5% to 7% in the top ten. CDR3 size: 13 residues. Trimming took off 4 bases at V and 2 bases at J, with 5 bases between the two ends. In germline, CDR1 is KGHDR, CDR2 SFDVKD. V and J are TRBV24-1 and TRBJ1-5; D gene unclear. The sequence came from an older woman with acute or convalescent COVID-19. Source material: peripheral blood. The CDR3 region is CATSDPGNQPQHF. As DNA, the CDR3 is TGTGCCACCAGTGACCCAGGCAATCAGCCCCAGCATTTT.